Shown below are 22 T cell receptor beta chains from a single sample sequenced in a study of cytomegalovirus exposure and HLA in healthy donors. Researchers ran the PCR with 60 Vbeta and 13 Jbeta primers. The repertoire was sequenced with immunoSEQ multiplex PCR; TCRdb's copy has only in-frame clones and lacks some. The sample consists of around 160,000 clones, approximately 80% of them appearing once. Input material: PBMCs. These receptors were obtained from a woman aged 40 to 50 in good health and CMV-seropositive.

The chain links TRBV30 to TRBJ2-3; 7 bases align to TRBD1. Unmatched junction bases numbered 4, after V lost 2 bases and J lost 2 bases. Germline loops: CDR1 GTSNPN, CDR2 SVGIG (reference sequence). The CDR3 loop spans 14 amino acids. Here the CDR3 DNA reads TGTGCCTGGAGTCAGGGGGTAACCACAGATACGCAGTATTTT. Its protein is CAWSQGVTTDTQYF.

The V and J genes are TRBV27 and TRBJ2-2, with D maybe TRBD1 (5 bases). CDR1 and CDR2 from the germline V gene are MNHEY and SMNVEV (reference sequence). The CDR3 is 16 residues long. V lost 6 bases and J 4 bases, leaving 18 bases between the germline ends. The CDR3 spells CASSRIGASLTGELFF. CDR3 DNA sequence: TGTGCCAGCAGCCGAATAGGGGCCTCTCTCACCGGGGAGCTGTTTTTT.

This clone was counted between two and nine times. This sequence joins TRBV6-4 and TRBJ2-1; 13 nucleotides agree with TRBD2. Germline CDR1 MRHNA, CDR2 SNTAGT. J lost 5 bases, V lost 3 bases, and 1 base had no gene match. CDR3 size: 15 residues. The CDR3: CASSELAGGNNEQFF. The CDR3 DNA follows: TGTGCCAGCAGTGAACTAGCGGGAGGGAACAATGAGCAGTTCTTC.

This clone was seen a handful of times. The chain is built from TRBV5-6 and TRBJ2-1; D is unresolved. With 0 bases removed from V and 5 bases from J, the gap between germline ends came to 6 bases. CDR1 and CDR2 from the germline V gene are SGHDT and YYEEEE. CDR3 length: 13 residues. The CDR3: CASSLASDNEQFF. CDR3 in DNA: TGTGCCAGCAGCTTGGCCAGCGACAATGAGCAGTTCTTC.

The chain couples TRBV9 to TRBJ1-1, with 8 bases lining up with TRBD1. The V segment lost 3 bases and the J segment 5 bases; nucleotides outside the gene matches: 0. The CDR3 loop spans 12 amino acids. Germline lookup yields CDR1 SGDLS and CDR2 YYNGEE. CDR3 nucleotide sequence: TGTGCCAGCAGCGGGACAGGGACTGAAGCTTTCTTT. It is translated as CASSGTGTEAFF.

The genes are TRBV9 and TRBJ2-5; TRBD2 is a possible D gene (6 bases). V was pared by 1 base and J by 5 bases, with 9 bases between. The CDR3 contains 13 residues. Germline CDR1 and CDR2: SGDLS and YYNGEE. CDR3 amino acids: CASSVWGEETQYF. CDR3 DNA: TGTGCCAGCAGCGTATGGGGGGAGGAGACCCAGTACTTC.

About this clone: The same CDR3 arises from other DNA sequences in this sample as well. This chain links TRBV11-2 with TRBJ1-1; D is perhaps TRBD1 (5 bases). The germline V gene encodes CDR1 SGHAT and CDR2 FQNNGV. The V gene lost 3 bases and the J gene lost 2 bases, with 10 bases spanning the gap. This CDR3 has 14 amino acids. The CDR3 region is CASSLSRANTEAFF. For the CDR3, the DNA is TGTGCCAGCAGCTTGAGCAGGGCAAACACTGAAGCTTTCTTT.

The sample holds one count of this clone. This sequence joins TRBV2 and TRBJ1-2; D not resolved. This CDR3 is built from 14 residues. Per germline, CDR1 SNHLY and CDR2 FYNNEI. V was clipped by 8 bases and J by 0 bases, with 13 bases between them. The CDR3 DNA is TGTGCCAGCGGGATCAGGACTTCTAACTATGGCTACACCTTC. This gives the protein CASGIRTSNYGYTF.

The gene calls are TRBV19 and TRBJ2-5; D call uncertain. The germline V and J ends were trimmed by 8 bases and 5 bases, with 9 bases remaining between them. CDR1 and CDR2 (germline): LNHDA, SQIVND (reference sequence). The CDR3 covers 11 residues. The CDR3 region is CASRIGETQYF. CDR3 sequence (DNA): TGTGCCAGTCGGATCGGGGAGACCCAGTACTTC. Together with reference TRBV19 and TRBJ2-5, the CDR3 gives the full variable domain: DGGITQSPKYLFRKEGQNVTLSCEQNLNHDAMYWYRQDPGQGLRLIYYSQIVNDFQKGDIAEGYSVSREKKESFPLTVTSAQKNPTAFYLCASRIGETQYFGPGTRLLVL.

This clone was recorded a few times. The rearrangement uses TRBV2 and TRBJ1-2; D is perhaps TRBD1 (6 bases). Trimming took off 5 bases at V and 6 bases at J, with 16 bases between the two ends. Germline loops: CDR1 SNHLY, CDR2 FYNNEI. This CDR3 comprises 14 residues. The CDR3 protein is CASSNSQGIDGYTF. The CDR3 DNA reads TGTGCCAGCAGTAACAGTCAGGGGATCGATGGCTACACCTTC.

The DNA for the CDR3 is TGTGCCAGCAGTTCCGGGACAAACGTCTACGAGCAGTACTTC. Amino acid sequence: CASSSGTNVYEQYF. The chain combines TRBV14 with TRBJ2-7; TRBD1 is a possible D gene (6 bases). CDR3 size: 14 residues. CDR1 and CDR2 from the germline V gene are SGHDN and FVKESK. With 6 bases removed from V and 3 bases from J, the gap between germline ends came to 15 bases.

The CDR3 DNA follows: TGTGCCAGCAGTTTGGTAGGGACTAGCGGGTTCGATGAGCAGTTCTTC. Amino acids: CASSLVGTSGFDEQFF. V is TRBV27 and J is TRBJ2-1; 12 positions agree with TRBD2. Germline V gene data show CDR1 as MNHEY and CDR2 as SMNVEV (reference sequence). V lost 3 bases to trimming and J lost 8 bases; unmatched junction nucleotides: 8. The CDR3 has 16 amino acids.

V is TRBV5-1 and J is TRBJ2-3, with 10 bases identical to TRBD2. The length of the CDR3 is 14 residues. Germline loops: CDR1 SGHRS, CDR2 YFSETQ. V was clipped by 3 bases and J by 6 bases; unmatched bases: 4. CDR3 region: CASSWGLAMDTQYF. In DNA form, the CDR3 reads TGCGCCAGCAGCTGGGGACTAGCGATGGATACGCAGTATTTT.

J is TRBJ2-2 and V is TRBV19, with 13 bases identical to TRBD2. The CDR3 consists of 19 residues. V lost 2 bases and J lost 4; bases outside the gene matches: 10. The V gene's germline CDR1 is LNHDA and CDR2 SQIVND (reference sequence). The CDR3 DNA reads TGTGCCAGTAGTATAATAGGACTAGCGGGAGTAGAGGGCACCGGGGAGCTGTTTTTT. This translates into CASSIIGLAGVEGTGELFF.

The chain has TRBV5-1 and TRBJ2-7; 7 bases are shared with TRBD1. Germline CDR1 reads SGHRS; CDR2 reads YFSETQ. The CDR3 runs 15 residues. J gave up 2 bases and V 3 bases, and 8 bases lay outside the gene matches. The CDR3 DNA follows: TGCGCCAGCAGCTCGATGAGGACAGGCGCCTACGAGCAGTACTTC. Translation gives CASSSMRTGAYEQYF.

CDR3 DNA sequence: TGCGCCAGCAGCCCCGGACAGGGGGGAGAGACCCAGTACTTC. It encodes CASSPGQGGETQYF. This chain joins TRBV4-3 and TRBJ2-5; 10 bases are shared with TRBD1. After removal of 4 bases from V and 4 bases from J, the junction contained 3 bases not matched to a gene. Germline CDR1 and CDR2: LGHNA and YSLEER. The CDR3 is 14 residues long.

The rearrangement links TRBV28 to TRBJ1-2; D might be TRBD1 (5 bases). The CDR3 totals 11 residues. The V end lost 8 bases, the J end lost 8 bases, and 12 bases lay between the germline ends. Looked up from germline, CDR1 is MDHEN and CDR2 is SYDVKM. The CDR3: CASSGGSGYTF. The CDR3 region has the DNA TGTGCCAGCTCCGGGGGTAGCGGCTACACCTTC.

The chain joins TRBV4-3 to TRBJ2-1, with D possibly being TRBD1 (5 bases). The germline V gene has CDR1 LGHNA and CDR2 YSLEER. Trimming left V 1 base short and J 4 bases short, with 8 bases between. This CDR3 spans 14 amino acids. The DNA for the CDR3 is TGCGCCAGCAGCCAAGGCGACAGATACAATGAGCAGTTCTTC. This sequence encodes CASSQGDRYNEQFF.

This chain joins TRBV5-1 and TRBJ2-3; D might be TRBD2 (7 bases). The CDR3 totals 14 residues. V lost 5 bases to trimming and J lost 0 bases, with 10 bases between them. Germline CDR1 is SGHRS and CDR2 is YFSETQ. CDR3 amino acids: CASRGGTSTDTQYF. The CDR3 nucleotides read TGCGCCAGCAGGGGGGGGACAAGCACAGATACGCAGTATTTT.

The chain's CDR3 is CASSSGQGETEAFF. CDR3 in DNA: TGTGCCAGCAGCTCGGGACAGGGAGAGACTGAAGCTTTCTTT. The J gene is TRBJ1-1, the V gene TRBV7-9; 9 bases agree with TRBD1. Looked up from germline, CDR1 is SEHNR and CDR2 is FQNEAQ (reference sequence). V was clipped by 4 bases and J by 5 bases; unmatched bases: 5. This CDR3 spans 14 amino acids.

This clone was seen a single time. The CDR3 nucleotides are TGTGCCAGCAGTGAACCTAGCGGGAGAAAGGATGAGCAGTTCTTC. It translates to CASSEPSGRKDEQFF. The rearrangement uses TRBV25-1 and TRBJ2-1, with 10 bases aligning to TRBD2. This CDR3 comprises 15 residues. Germline CDR1 reads MGHDK; CDR2 reads SYGVNS. Losses at the gene ends were 2 bases for V and 8 bases for J; bases not matched to a gene: 6.

The chain combines TRBV9 with TRBJ1-5, with 9 bases lining up with TRBD1. J was trimmed by 4 bases and V by 0 bases; bases with no gene match: 8. Germline CDR1 is SGDLS and CDR2 is YYNGEE. The CDR3 consists of 17 residues. This chain's CDR3 is CASSVEGGTGTNQPQHF. The CDR3 coding sequence is TGTGCCAGCAGCGTAGAGGGGGGGACAGGGACTAATCAGCCCCAGCATTTT.